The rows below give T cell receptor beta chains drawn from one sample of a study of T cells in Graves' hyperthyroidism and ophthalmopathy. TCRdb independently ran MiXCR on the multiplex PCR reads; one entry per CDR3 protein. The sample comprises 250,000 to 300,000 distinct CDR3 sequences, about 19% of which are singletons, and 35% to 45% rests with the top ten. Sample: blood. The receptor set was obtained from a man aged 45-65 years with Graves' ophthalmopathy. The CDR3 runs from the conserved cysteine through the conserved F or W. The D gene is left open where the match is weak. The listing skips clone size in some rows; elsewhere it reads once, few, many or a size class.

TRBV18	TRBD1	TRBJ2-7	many	TGTGCCAGCTCACCAACCCAAGGGACAGAGTTAGGCGAGCAGTACTTC	CASSPTQGTELGEQYF
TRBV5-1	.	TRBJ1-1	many	TGCGCCAGCAGCGATGGACAGACACCCATGAGAGCTTTCTTT	CASSDGQTPMRAFF
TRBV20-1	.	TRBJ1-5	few	TGCAGTGCTAGAGATAGAACAGGCCGGGCGTATAGCAATCAGCCCCAGCATTTT	CSARDRTGRAYSNQPQHF
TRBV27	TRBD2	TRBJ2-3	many	TGTGCCAGCAGTTTACGGAGCGGGAGGCCCTCTAGCACAGATACGCAGTATTTT	CASSLRSGRPSSTDTQYF
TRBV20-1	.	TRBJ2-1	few	TGCAGTGCTAGAGATGGGTTCGGAGCGGATCTACAGTTCTTC	CSARDGFGADLQFF
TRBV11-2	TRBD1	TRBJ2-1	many	TGTGCCAGCAGCTCTAAGGGGGCGATTCCCAATGAGCAGTTCTTC	CASSSKGAIPNEQFF
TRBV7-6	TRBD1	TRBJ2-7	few	TGTGCCAGCAGCATCCGGACAGGGGGCTACGAGCAGTACTTC	CASSIRTGGYEQYF
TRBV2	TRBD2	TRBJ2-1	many	TGTGCCAGCAGAGGGAGCGGGAGGGCCGGTGAGCAGTTCTTC	CASRGSGRAGEQFF
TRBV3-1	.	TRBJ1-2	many	TGTGCCAGCAGCCAAGCCAGAGGTGGCTACACCTTC	CASSQARGGYTF
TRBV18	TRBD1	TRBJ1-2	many	TGTGCCAGCACCAGACAGGGCGGCTATGGCTACACCTTC	CASTRQGGYGYTF
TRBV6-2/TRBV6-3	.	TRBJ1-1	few	TGTGCCAGCAGCGACGAAGGCACTGAAGCTTTCTTT	CASSDEGTEAFF
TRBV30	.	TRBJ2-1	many	TGTGCCTGGAGTTTCAGGACTGGCTACAATGAGCAGTTCTTC	CAWSFRTGYNEQFF
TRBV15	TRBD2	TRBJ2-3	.	TGTGCCACCAGCAGAGATTTGACTAGCGGGAGCCATACGCAGTATTTT	CATSRDLTSGSHTQYF
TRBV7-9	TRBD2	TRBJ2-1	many	TGTGCCAGCAGCTTCGGGAGGTCTGACAATGAGCAGTTCTTC	CASSFGRSDNEQFF
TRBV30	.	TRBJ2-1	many	TGTGCCTGGAGTGTAGGCGCGAACCTTTACAATGAGCAGTTCTTC	CAWSVGANLYNEQFF
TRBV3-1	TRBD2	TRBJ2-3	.	TGTGCCAGCAGCCCCCTAGCGGGACCTAACACAGATACGCAGTATTTT	CASSPLAGPNTDTQYF
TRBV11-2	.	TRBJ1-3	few	TGTGCCAGCAGCTTTGTGGCAGCCGCCTCTGGAAACACCATATATTTT	CASSFVAAASGNTIYF
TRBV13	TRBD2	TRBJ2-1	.	TGTGCCAGCCATCAGCGGGAGGGTAAAAATGAGCAGTTCTTC	CASHQREGKNEQFF
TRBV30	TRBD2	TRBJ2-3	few	TGTGCCTCTCTAGCGGGAGGAAGGATAACAGATACGCAGTATTTT	CASLAGGRITDTQYF
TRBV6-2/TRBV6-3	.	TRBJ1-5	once	TGTGCCAGCAGTCGGGACTCTGGGGGCAATCAGCCCCAGCATTTT	CASSRDSGGNQPQHF
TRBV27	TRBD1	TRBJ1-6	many	TGTGCCAGCAGTTTGAGTTTTGGGGGACAGAAGAATTATTCACCCCTCCACTTT	CASSLSFGGQKNYSPLHF
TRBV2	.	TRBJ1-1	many	TGTGCCAGCAGTGTCAGGGCGATGAACACTGAAGCTTTCTTT	CASSVRAMNTEAFF
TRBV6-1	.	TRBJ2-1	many	TGTGCCAGCAGTGCATCGACCGACCCCCCCACCTACAATGAGCAGTTCTTC	CASSASTDPPTYNEQFF
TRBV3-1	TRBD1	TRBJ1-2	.	TGTGCCAGCAGCCCCGGACAGGGCACGATGTATGGCTACACCTTC	CASSPGQGTMYGYTF
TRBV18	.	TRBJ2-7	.	TGTGCCAGCTCACTTAGCTTTGAGTACGAGCAGTACTTC	CASSLSFEYEQYF
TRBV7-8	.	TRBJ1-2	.	TGTGCCAGCAGCTTAACCCCGTACTATGGCTACACCTTC	CASSLTPYYGYTF
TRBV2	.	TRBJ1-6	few	TGTGCCAGCAGTCAAGCCGCCCAGGGGCCCCGAAATTCACCCCTCCACTTT	CASSQAAQGPRNSPLHF
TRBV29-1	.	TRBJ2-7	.	TGCAGCGTTGAGGATGGACAAACCTCCTACGAGCAGTACTTC	CSVEDGQTSYEQYF
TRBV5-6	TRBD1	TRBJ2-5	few	TGTGCCAGCAACCCGACAGGGGGAGTGGAGACCCAGTACTTC	CASNPTGGVETQYF
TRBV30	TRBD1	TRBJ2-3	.	TGTGCCTGGAGTGGAGGACAGGGGGCAACAGATACGCAGTATTTT	CAWSGGQGATDTQYF
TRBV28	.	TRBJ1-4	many	TGTGCCAGCAGTCCGGGGACGGTCGCTAATGAAAAACTGTTTTTT	CASSPGTVANEKLFF
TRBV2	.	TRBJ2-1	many	TGTGCCAGCAGACGAGGACCCCAGCCTCACAATGAGCAGTTCTTC	CASRRGPQPHNEQFF
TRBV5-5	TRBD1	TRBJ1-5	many	TGTGCCAGCAGTGACAGGGGGGGCAATCAGCCCCAGCATTTT	CASSDRGGNQPQHF
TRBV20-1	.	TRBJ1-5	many	TGCAGTGCTAGAGATGGGGCAGGACGCAATCAGCCCCAGCATTTT	CSARDGAGRNQPQHF
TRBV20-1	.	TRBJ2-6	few	TGCAGTGCTAGCGGCCGAGACACCGACTCTGGGGCCAACGTCCTGACTTTC	CSASGRDTDSGANVLTF
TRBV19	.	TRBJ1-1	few	TGTGCCAGTATCCCCCCGGGACGGAGGTGGACCACTGAAGCTTTCTTT	CASIPPGRRWTTEAFF
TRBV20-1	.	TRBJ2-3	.	TGCAGTGCTAGAGGGCCCGCAAGCACAGATACGCAGTATTTT	CSARGPASTDTQYF